A selection of T cell receptor beta chains follows, all from one sample in a study of radiation and T cells in renal cell carcinoma. Method: immunoSEQ multiplex PCR; TCRdb's copy keeps in-frame clones and lacks some. Of roughly 86,000 clones detected, approximately 86% appear once; the ten largest clones hold under 10%. The sample here was blood, taken from a patient whose treatment included radiotherapy and nephrectomy. The origin of the receptors is a man over 45 with renal cell carcinoma. Each CDR3 is given with its conserved first and last residue. A D gene is named only where the DNA matches it firmly. Clone size, where shown, is once, few, many, or a class for clones that have expanded.

TRBV5-1,once,-,TRBJ2-1,12,TGCGCCAGCACATCCTCCTACAATGAGCAGTTCTTC,CASTSSYNEQFF
TRBV6-1,-,-,TRBJ1-4,14,TGTGCCAGCAGTGAGGACAGATCTAATGAAAAACTGTTTTTT,CASSEDRSNEKLFF
TRBV6-6,-,TRBD1,TRBJ2-7,15,TGTGCCAGCAGTTACTCCGGGACAGGGACCTACGAGCAGTACTTC,CASSYSGTGTYEQYF
TRBV28,-,-,TRBJ2-2,16,TGTGCCAGCAGTAGGCCGGGACTGGGGACTTCTGGGGAGCTGTTTTTT,CASSRPGLGTSGELFF
TRBV2,-,TRBD1,TRBJ1-3,16,TGTGCCAGCTCGTTCGACAGGGGGCAAGGTGGAAACACCATATATTTT,CASSFDRGQGGNTIYF
TRBV5-1,-,TRBD1,TRBJ1-2,13,TGCGCCGGCAGCTTACAGGGGGCGCCTGGCTACACCTTC,CAGSLQGAPGYTF
TRBV7-6,-,-,TRBJ1-2,14,TGTGCCAGCAGCCCTCCAGGTCCTTTCTATGGCTACACCTTC,CASSPPGPFYGYTF
TRBV9,-,-,TRBJ2-5,15,TGTGCCAGCAGCGTATCGGAGGGTCTTTACGAGACCCAGTACTTC,CASSVSEGLYETQYF
TRBV2,-,-,TRBJ1-3,12,TGTGCCAGCAATGTGAGGAGAAACACCATATATTTT,CASNVRRNTIYF
TRBV5-1,-,TRBD1,TRBJ2-1,16,TGCGCCAGCAACCGGCAACAGGGGACGTCCTACAATGAGCAGTTCTTC,CASNRQQGTSYNEQFF
TRBV7-2,-,TRBD1,TRBJ2-7,15,TGTGCCAGCAGCATAGACAGGGGGTTAACCTACGAGCAGTACTTC,CASSIDRGLTYEQYF
TRBV7-9,-,-,TRBJ2-2,17,TGTGCCAGCAGCTCCCGTCCGGGACCACTAGGATCCGGGGAGCTGTTTTTT,CASSSRPGPLGSGELFF
TRBV7-2,few,-,TRBJ2-6,14,TGTGCCAGCAGCCCGGCACCTGGGGCCAACGTCCTGACTTTC,CASSPAPGANVLTF
TRBV11-2,once,-,TRBJ1-4,15,TGTGCCAGCAGCGCCCACATCCTAGGGAGTGAAAAACTGTTTTTT,CASSAHILGSEKLFF